This entry describes one TCR beta chain. CDR1 and CDR2 from the germline V gene are MGHRA and YSYEKL. This CDR3 has 15 residues. The V gene end was trimmed by 6 bases and the J gene end by 0 bases; junction bases not matched to a gene: 6. The data were obtained in a study of blood T cell repertoires in COVID-19. Study-level background: Collection of acute and convalescent COVID-19 samples took place in the United States, Italy and Spain. T cells, B-cell-depleted T cells, or PBMCs supplied cDNA or gDNA.

Authors' processing steps: Reference gene primer amplification gave nucleated cell count estimates. The method was immunoSEQ multiplex PCR; TCRdb's version includes in-frame clones alone and lacks a portion of them. That table gives V, J and clone size, and the DNA gave D and trimming. The repertoire has approximately 130,000 clones, more than 70% of them found once; the top ten carry approximately 6.3%. Material: peripheral blood. This chain joins TRBV4-1 and TRBJ2-3, with 7 nucleotides matching TRBD2. This receptor was taken from a man aged 80 or over with active or convalescent COVID-19. This CDR3 is CASRIRGGSTDTQYF. The CDR3 nucleotides read TGCGCCAGCAGGATTCGCGGGGGTAGCACAGATACGCAGTATTTT.